This passage covers 14 T cell receptor beta chains from one sample sequenced in a study of human T cells and chemical hapten exposure. TCRdb independently ran MiXCR on the RACE reads; one entry per CDR3 protein. The sample has under 200,000 distinct CDR3 sequences; roughly 15% are singletons. Time point reported: patch test 1, 2 weeks after DPC sensitization. Treatment meaning: therapeutic diphenylcyclopropenone sensitization with weekly scalp DPC. The material sequenced was whole blood, taken in connection with sensitization to the hapten diphenylcyclopropenone (DPC). The receptors originated from a woman in her thirties with alopecia areata. Some clones in this sample may be carry-over from other donors' samples.

V gene TRBV12-3 or TRBV12-4 combines with J gene TRBJ2-3, with 12 bases identical to TRBD2. CDR3 length: 16 amino acids. V lost 4 bases and J lost 1; bases outside the gene matches: 3. The CDR3 nucleotides read TGTGCCAGCAGTTCCTCTAGCGGGAGGGGCACAGATACGCAGTATTTT. It translates to CASSSSSGRGTDTQYF.

The gene calls are TRBV28 and TRBJ2-1; 7 bases fit TRBD1. Per the germline V gene, CDR1 is MDHEN and CDR2 is SYDVKM. With 4 bases clipped from V and 6 bases from J, the junction kept 9 bases outside the gene matches. The CDR3 runs 15 residues. The CDR3 region is CASSSGQDLSNEQFF. The CDR3 nucleotides are TGTGCCAGCAGTTCAGGACAGGACTTATCCAATGAGCAGTTCTTC.

The chain combines TRBV12-3 or TRBV12-4 with TRBJ2-7, with D perhaps matching TRBD1 or TRBD2 (5 bases each). The CDR3 length is 17 residues. V was cut by 0 bases and J by 0 bases, with 15 bases left in between. The CDR3 DNA reads as TGTGCCAGCAGTTTAGCCCGGGACGACGGATACTCCTACGAGCAGTACTTC. Protein sequence: CASSLARDDGYSYEQYF.

A few counts support this clonotype. J is TRBJ2-5 and V is TRBV10-3, with TRBD2 as a possible D gene (5 bases). The CDR3 runs to 14 residues. Trimming stripped 3 bases from V and 2 bases from J, with 10 bases between. Germline V lookup: CDR1 ENHRY, CDR2 SYGVKD. The CDR3 DNA reads as TGTGCCATCAGTGAATCATCGGGGCAAGAGACCCAGTACTTC. Protein product: CAISESSGQETQYF.

This clonotype came up many times. This CDR3 reads CASTVRGVLRDNEKLFF. The CDR3 DNA reads as TGTGCCAGCACCGTCCGAGGGGTCCTCCGGGACAATGAAAAACTGTTTTTT. The V call is TRBV12-3 or TRBV12-4, the J call TRBJ1-4; tentative D call: TRBD1 (5 bases). This CDR3 spans 17 amino acids. Trimming stripped 7 bases from V and 5 bases from J, with 23 bases between.

This clonotype showed up just a few times. This chain uses TRBV29-1 with TRBJ1-2; 10 bases are shared with TRBD1. The J segment lost 4 bases and the V segment lost 7 bases, leaving 9 bases of the junction unmatched. From germline, CDR1 is SQVTM and CDR2 ANQGSEA. The CDR3 length is 14 residues. CDR3 loop: CSAPETGGGYGYTF. CDR3 sequence (DNA): TGCAGCGCGCCTGAGACAGGGGGCGGCTATGGCTACACCTTC.

The CDR3 bases are TGTGCCAGCAGCTTATACTTGGGGCCCGGAAACACCATATATTTT. Its translation is CASSLYLGPGNTIYF. The J gene is TRBJ1-3, the V gene TRBV7-9; tentatively, D is TRBD1 (5 bases). The V and J ends lost 2 bases and 4 bases respectively, with 12 bases between them. The V gene's germline CDR1 is SEHNR and CDR2 FQNEAQ (reference sequence). This CDR3 is 15 amino acids long.

This sequence joins TRBV7-9 and TRBJ1-1; tentative D call: TRBD1 (5 bases). Germline V gene data show CDR1 as SEHNR and CDR2 as FQNEAQ (reference sequence). The V and J ends lost 0 bases and 6 bases respectively, with 8 bases between them. This CDR3 contains 13 residues. The CDR3 DNA reads as TGTGCCAGCAGCTTAGCGGGGGTATCTGAAGCTTTCTTT. Amino acids: CASSLAGVSEAFF.

The chain uses TRBV28 and TRBJ1-1, with D tentatively TRBD1 (5 bases). The V gene lost 5 bases and the J gene lost 3 bases, with 10 bases spanning the gap. The CDR3 covers 13 residues. The germline CDR1 and CDR2 sequences are MDHEN and SYDVKM. For the CDR3, the DNA is TGTGCCAGCAGTGGAGACAGTTACACTGAAGCTTTCTTT. Translation: CASSGDSYTEAFF.

This clonotype showed up many times. The rearrangement uses TRBV29-1 and TRBJ2-1, with 12 bases aligning to TRBD2. V trimming: 4 bases; J trimming: 4 bases; junction bases outside the gene matches: 5. The germline V gene has CDR1 SQVTM and CDR2 ANQGSEA. CDR3 size: 15 residues. CDR3 bases: TGCAGCGTTGGGACTAGCGGGGTTCTGTACAATGAGCAGTTCTTC. Protein: CSVGTSGVLYNEQFF.

This clonotype was found many times. The germline gene is not matched at one end of the junction; a read error may be the cause. J is TRBJ2-5 and V is TRBV7-9; tentative D call: TRBD2 (6 bases). Germline lookup yields CDR1 SEHNR and CDR2 FQNEAQ (reference sequence). The CDR3 covers 15 residues. The CDR3 is CASSLVSTGEENQYF. The DNA of the CDR3 is TGTGCCAGCAGCTTGGTCTCAACGGGGGAAGAGAACCAGTACTTC. The full variable domain, its missing parts supplied by reference TRBV7-9 and TRBJ2-5, is DTGVSQNPRHKITKRGQNVTFRCDPISEHNRLYWYRQTLGQGPEFLTYFQNEAQLEKSRLLSDRFSAERPKGSFSTLEIQRTEQGDSAMYLCASSLVSTGEENQYFGPGTRLLVL.

This clonotype showed up just a few times. The CDR3 region is CASSYSNEGLSFTYEQYF. CDR3 DNA: TGTGCCAGCAGTTACTCTAACGAGGGACTGTCATTCACCTACGAGCAGTACTTC. This sequence joins TRBV6-2 or TRBV6-3 and TRBJ2-7; TRBD2 might be the D (6 bases). The length of the CDR3 is 18 residues. Trimming removed 0 bases at V and 2 bases at J, with 20 bases between. Germline assignment: CDR1 MNHEY and CDR2 SVGEGT.

There are a few counts of this clonotype. The chain uses TRBV18 and TRBJ2-5; 8 bases agree with TRBD1. The CDR3 contains 16 residues. CDR1 and CDR2 from the germline V gene are KGHSH and LQKENI. V trimming: 6 bases; J trimming: 3 bases; junction bases outside the gene matches: 12. CDR3 loop: CASSVTSGTGKETQYF. CDR3 nucleotide sequence: TGTGCCAGCTCTGTTACGTCCGGGACAGGAAAAGAGACCCAGTACTTC.

This clonotype was found many times. This chain connects TRBV6-5 to TRBJ2-6; D gene uncertain. This CDR3 is 17 amino acids long. In germline, CDR1 is MNHEY, CDR2 SVGAGI. The ends were cut back, 7 bases at V and 1 base at J, with 17 bases in the middle. CDR3 nucleotides: TGTGCCAGCACCTTACAACCTCTAACATCTGGGGCCAACGTCCTGACTTTC. Its translation: CASTLQPLTSGANVLTF.